This T cell receptor (beta chain) is drawn from a study of regulatory T cells in long-lasting Graves disease. Findings of the study overall: Patients with persistent disease shared fewer than 3,500 public clonotypes, outpacing the 966 shared by new patients.

CDR3 regions were amplified by Arm-PCR using iRepertoire HTBI primers to build TCR beta libraries. TCRdb recomputed calls from the multiplex PCR reads with MiXCR, one row per CDR3 protein. Among roughly 450,000 distinct CDR3 sequences listed, roughly 20% were seen once. As for time point: persistent/refractory GD, antithyroid drugs over 5 years with positive TRAb. PBMC RNA was the source of the TCR library. In its sample, this clonotype was seen many times. Its target is unknown. The receptor was derived from a female donor with Graves disease. The input for sequencing was peripheral blood mononuclear cells (PBMCs), taken when the disease was refractory, from a patient treated with antithyroid drugs.

Here the CDR3 DNA reads TGTGCCAGCAGCTTATCGGGGGGGACCCAGTACTTC. It encodes CASSLSGGTQYF. The chain uses TRBV7-9 and TRBJ2-5; 7 nucleotides align to TRBD2. The J segment lost 7 bases and the V segment lost 2 bases, leaving 1 base of the junction unmatched. The CDR3 is made up of 12 amino acids. Germline lookup yields CDR1 SEHNR and CDR2 FQNEAQ (reference sequence).